This record looks at one T cell receptor (beta chain) sequence and its context. TCRdb's table, derived via immunoSEQ multiplex PCR, lists solely in-frame clones and lacks some. This table holds over 60,000 clones, about 95% found once. The length of the CDR3 is 14 residues. CDR1 is SNHLY, CDR2 FYNNEI, per germline. The entry originates in a study of shared T cell receptors in the human thymus. This chain joins TRBV2 and TRBJ1-3; D may be TRBD1 (5 bases). The TCR sequence derives from a human donor. The sample consisted of thymocytes. This chain's CDR3 is CVTTGSGGRNTIYF. The CDR3 DNA reads TGTGTCACGACTGGGAGCGGGGGTAGAAACACCATATATTTT.